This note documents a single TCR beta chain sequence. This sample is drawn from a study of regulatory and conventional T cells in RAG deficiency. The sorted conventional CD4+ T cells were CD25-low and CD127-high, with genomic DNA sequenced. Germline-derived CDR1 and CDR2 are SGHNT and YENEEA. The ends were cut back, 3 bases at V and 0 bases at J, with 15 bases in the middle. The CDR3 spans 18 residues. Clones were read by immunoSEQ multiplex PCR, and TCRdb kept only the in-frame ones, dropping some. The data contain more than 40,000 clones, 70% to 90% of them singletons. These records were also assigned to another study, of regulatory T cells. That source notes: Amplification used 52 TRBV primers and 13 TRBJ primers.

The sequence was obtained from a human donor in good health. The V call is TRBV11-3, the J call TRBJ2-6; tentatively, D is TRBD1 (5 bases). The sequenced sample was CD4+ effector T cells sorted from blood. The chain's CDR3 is CASSLQGLRASGANVLTF. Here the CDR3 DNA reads TGTGCCAGCAGCTTGCAGGGATTACGCGCCTCTGGGGCCAACGTCCTGACTTTC.